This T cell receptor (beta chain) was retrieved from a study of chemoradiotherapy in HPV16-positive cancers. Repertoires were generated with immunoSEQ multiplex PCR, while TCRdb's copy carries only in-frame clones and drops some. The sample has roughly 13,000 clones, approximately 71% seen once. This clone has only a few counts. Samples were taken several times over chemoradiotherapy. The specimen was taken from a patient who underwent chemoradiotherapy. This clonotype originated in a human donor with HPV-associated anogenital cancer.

CDR3 residues: CASSLEGSTDTQYF. The CDR3 region has the DNA TGTGCCAGCAGCTTAGAGGGTTCCACAGATACGCAGTATTTT. The genes are TRBV5-4 and TRBJ2-3; the D gene is possibly TRBD2 (5 bases). V was trimmed by 2 bases and J by 2 bases, leaving 9 bases between them. The CDR3 runs to 14 residues. The germline gives CDR1 SGHNT, CDR2 YYREEE (reference sequence).